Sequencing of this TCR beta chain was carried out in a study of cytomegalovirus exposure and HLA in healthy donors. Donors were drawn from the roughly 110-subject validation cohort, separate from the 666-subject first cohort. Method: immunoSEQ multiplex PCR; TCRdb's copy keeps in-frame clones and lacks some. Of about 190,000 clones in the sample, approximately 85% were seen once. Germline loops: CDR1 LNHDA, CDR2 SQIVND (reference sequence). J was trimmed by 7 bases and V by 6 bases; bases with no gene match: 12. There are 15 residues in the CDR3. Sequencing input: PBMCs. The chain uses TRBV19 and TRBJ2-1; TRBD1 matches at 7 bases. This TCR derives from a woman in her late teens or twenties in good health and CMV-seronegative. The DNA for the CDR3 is TGTGCCAGTAGCCCGGGACAGCGTATTGTGAATGAGCAGTTCTTC. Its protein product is CASSPGQRIVNEQFF.